The present T cell receptor beta chain was sequenced within a study of T cell responses to AZD1222 COVID-19 vaccine. Method: immunoSEQ multiplex PCR; TCRdb's copy keeps in-frame clones and lacks some. The sample consists of 150,000 to 200,000 clones, 92% of them appearing once. This CDR3 region has 17 residues. V was clipped by 4 bases and J by 2 bases; unmatched bases: 14. CDR1 is SGHTS and CDR2 is YDEGEE in the germline V gene. Source: peripheral blood, taken 28 days after the second AZD1222 dose. This chain joins TRBV5-8 and TRBJ2-7; 8 nucleotides agree with TRBD2. The sequence derives from an adult who received the AZD1222 COVID-19 vaccine. DNA of the CDR3: TGTGCCAGCAGCCAACATACCGGGACTAGTTTCCCCTACGAGCAGTACTTC. The encoded protein is CASSQHTGTSFPYEQYF.